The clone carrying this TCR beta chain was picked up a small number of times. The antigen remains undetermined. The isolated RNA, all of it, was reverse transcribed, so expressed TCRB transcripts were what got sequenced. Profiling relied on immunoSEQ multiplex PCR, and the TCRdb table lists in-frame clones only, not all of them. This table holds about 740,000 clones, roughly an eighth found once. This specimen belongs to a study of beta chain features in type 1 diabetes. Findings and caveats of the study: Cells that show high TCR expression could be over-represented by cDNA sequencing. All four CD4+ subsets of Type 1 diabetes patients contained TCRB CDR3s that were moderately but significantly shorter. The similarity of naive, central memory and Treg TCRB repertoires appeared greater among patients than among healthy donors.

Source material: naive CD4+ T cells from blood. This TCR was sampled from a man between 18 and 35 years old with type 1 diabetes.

In DNA form, the CDR3 reads TGCAGCGTTGACTCCGTTAACTATGGCTACACCTTC. It codes for CSVDSVNYGYTF. The chain employs TRBV29-1 and TRBJ1-2; unclear D gene. V was clipped by 3 bases and J by 1 base, with 6 bases between them. This CDR3 spans 12 amino acids. Germline loops: CDR1 SQVTM, CDR2 ANQGSEA.